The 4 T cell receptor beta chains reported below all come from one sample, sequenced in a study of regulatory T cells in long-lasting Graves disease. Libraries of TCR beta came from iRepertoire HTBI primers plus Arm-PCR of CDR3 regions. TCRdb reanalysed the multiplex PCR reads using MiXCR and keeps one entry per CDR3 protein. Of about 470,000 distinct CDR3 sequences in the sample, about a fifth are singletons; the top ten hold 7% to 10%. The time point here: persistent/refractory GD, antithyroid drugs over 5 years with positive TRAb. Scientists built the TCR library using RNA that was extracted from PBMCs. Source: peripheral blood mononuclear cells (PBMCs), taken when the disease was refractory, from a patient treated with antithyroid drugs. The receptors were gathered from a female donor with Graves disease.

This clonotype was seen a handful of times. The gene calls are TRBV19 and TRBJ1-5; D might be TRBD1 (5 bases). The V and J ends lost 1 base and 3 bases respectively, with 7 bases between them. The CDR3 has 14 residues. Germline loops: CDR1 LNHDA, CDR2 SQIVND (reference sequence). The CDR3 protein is CASSIAGYNQPQHF. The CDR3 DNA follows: TGTGCCAGTAGTATAGCAGGGTACAATCAGCCCCAGCATTTT.

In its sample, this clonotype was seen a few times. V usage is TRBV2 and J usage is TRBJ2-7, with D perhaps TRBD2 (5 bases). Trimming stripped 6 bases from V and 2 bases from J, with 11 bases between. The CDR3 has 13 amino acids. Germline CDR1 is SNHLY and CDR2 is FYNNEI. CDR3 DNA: TGTGCCAGCAGCCCCTACGGGGCCTACGAGCAGTACTTC. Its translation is CASSPYGAYEQYF. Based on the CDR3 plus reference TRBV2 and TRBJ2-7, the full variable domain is EPEVTQTPSHQVTQMGQEVILRCVPISNHLYFYWYRQILGQKVEFLVSFYNNEISEKSEIFDDQFSVERPDGSNFTLKIRSTKLEDSAMYFCASSPYGAYEQYFGPGTRLTVT.

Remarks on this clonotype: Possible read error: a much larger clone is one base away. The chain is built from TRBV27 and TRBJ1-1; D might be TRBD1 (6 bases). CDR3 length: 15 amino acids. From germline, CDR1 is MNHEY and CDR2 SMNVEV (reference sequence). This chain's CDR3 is CASSSQGTENTEASF. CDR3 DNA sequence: TGTGCCAGCAGTTCCCAGGGGACCGAGAACACTGAAGCTTCCTTT.

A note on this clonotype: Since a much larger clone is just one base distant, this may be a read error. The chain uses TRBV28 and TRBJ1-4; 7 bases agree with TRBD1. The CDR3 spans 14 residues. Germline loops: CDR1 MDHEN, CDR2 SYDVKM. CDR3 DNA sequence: TGTGCCAGCACCAAGACAGGGACTAATGGAAAACTGTTTTTT. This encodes CASTKTGTNGKLFF.